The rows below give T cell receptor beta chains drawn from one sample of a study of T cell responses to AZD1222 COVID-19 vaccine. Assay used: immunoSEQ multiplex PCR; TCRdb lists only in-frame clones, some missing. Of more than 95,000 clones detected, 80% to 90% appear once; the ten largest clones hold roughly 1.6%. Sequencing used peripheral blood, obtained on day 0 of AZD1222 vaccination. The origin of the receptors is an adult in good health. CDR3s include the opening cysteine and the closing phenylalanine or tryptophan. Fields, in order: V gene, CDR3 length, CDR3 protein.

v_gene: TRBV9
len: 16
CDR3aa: CASSVDGASGTDTQYF

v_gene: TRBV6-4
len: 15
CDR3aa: CASSVTSGSENEQFF

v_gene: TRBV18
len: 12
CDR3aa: CASSPAPTEAFF

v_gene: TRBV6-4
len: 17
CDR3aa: CASSDSTTGQTDQPQHF

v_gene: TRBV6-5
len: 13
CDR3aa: CASSLGERSEQYF

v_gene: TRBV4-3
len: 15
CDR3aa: CASSQEKTGVYGYTF

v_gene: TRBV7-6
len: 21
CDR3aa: CASSLAGQGVSSLISQETQYF

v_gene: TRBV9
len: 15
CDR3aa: CASSVVGGTGDTQYF

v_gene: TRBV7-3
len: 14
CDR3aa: CASSTTGGITEAFF

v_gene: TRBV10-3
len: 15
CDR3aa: CAIGGIGALKETQYF

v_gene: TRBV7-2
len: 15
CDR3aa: CASSFLGTRDTEAFF

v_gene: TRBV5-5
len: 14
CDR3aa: CASSFDGSGYEQYF

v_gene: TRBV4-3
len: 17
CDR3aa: CASSRGERGGNTDTQYF

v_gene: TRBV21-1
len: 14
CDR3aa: CASSKGLFAYGYTF

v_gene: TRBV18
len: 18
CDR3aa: CASSPNTGQGIHYNEQFF

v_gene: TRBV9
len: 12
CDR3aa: CASSPSGNTIYF

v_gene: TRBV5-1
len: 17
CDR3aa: CASSLRRDPSPSYEQYF

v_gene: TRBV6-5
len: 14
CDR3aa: CASSYGTGIGEQYF

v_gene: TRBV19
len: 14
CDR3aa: CASSIVKGSAEAFF

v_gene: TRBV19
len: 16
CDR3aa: CASSIGTRGYQETQYF

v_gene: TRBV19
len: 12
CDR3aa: CASTNGNQPQHF

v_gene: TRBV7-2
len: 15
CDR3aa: CASSLLPSPESPLHF

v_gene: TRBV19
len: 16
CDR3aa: CASMVLGRGDTGELFF

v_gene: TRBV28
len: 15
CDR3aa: CASSSTGTGSYEQYF

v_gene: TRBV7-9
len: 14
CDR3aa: CASSSWTATGELFF

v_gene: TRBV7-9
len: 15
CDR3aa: CASSLADTHTGELFF

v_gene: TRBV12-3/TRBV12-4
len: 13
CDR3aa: CASSLNLNTEAFF

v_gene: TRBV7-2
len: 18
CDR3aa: CASSLYSPSGISYNEQFF

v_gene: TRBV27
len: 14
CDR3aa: CASSLGTGEYEQYF

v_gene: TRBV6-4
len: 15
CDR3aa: CASKVGTGDTGELFF

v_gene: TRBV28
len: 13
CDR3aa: CASTRSGTYEQYF

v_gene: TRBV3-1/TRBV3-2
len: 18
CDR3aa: CASSQDSIRLAGYNEQFF

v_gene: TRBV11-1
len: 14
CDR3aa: CASSLATGIGELFF

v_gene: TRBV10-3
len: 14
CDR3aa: CAISSDKAGNTIYF

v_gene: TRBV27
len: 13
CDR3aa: CASRLAGSNEQFF

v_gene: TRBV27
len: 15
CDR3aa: CASSPSGRLDNEQFF

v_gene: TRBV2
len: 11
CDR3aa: CASIGGETQYF

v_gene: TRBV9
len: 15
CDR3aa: CASSARQGEGYGYTF

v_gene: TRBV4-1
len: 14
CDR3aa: CASSQDPNTGELFF

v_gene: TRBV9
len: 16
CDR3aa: CASSVDPGANPYGYTF

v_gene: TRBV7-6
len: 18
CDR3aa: CASSFLLAGGTNTGELFF

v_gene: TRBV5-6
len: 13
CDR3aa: CASSVQGSDTQYF

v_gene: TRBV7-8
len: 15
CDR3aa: CASKAQGTVGEKLFF

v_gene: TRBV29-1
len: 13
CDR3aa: CSVEVATGSGYTF

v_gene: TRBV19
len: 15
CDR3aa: CASSIVLTGVTEAFF

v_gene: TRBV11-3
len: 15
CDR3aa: CASSPGGGSLNEQYF

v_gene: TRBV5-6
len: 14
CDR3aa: CASSLVGRAHEQYF

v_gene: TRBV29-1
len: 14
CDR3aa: CSVPEAGDLNIQYF

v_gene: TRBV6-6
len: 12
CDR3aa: CASSLVSYEQYF

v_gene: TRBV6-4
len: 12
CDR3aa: CASNNNTGELFF

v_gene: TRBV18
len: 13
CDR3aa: CASSLRDNYGYTF

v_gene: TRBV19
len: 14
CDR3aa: CASRDTGGGTEAFF

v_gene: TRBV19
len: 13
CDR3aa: CASSFLSGNTIYF